This TCR beta chain was documented in a study of T cells in Graves' hyperthyroidism and ophthalmopathy. Overall study findings and caveats: Within blood appeared most thyroid clonotypes that had expanded above 0.001. Ophthalmopathy was identified by the model a median approximately 6.4 months ahead of onset.

This clonotype was picked up one time. The target antigen is unknown. TCR beta CDR3 sequences were amplified from RNA transcripts. The HTBI primer set was used in a first-round RT-PCR of the TCR CDR3. Each CDR3 protein gets one entry after TCRdb re-called the multiplex PCR reads with MiXCR. The repertoire holds roughly 560,000 distinct CDR3 sequences, with roughly 14% as singletons. Patients were excluded because of uncontrolled infection, other autoimmune disease, pregnancy or lactation. The germline V gene has CDR1 GTSNPN and CDR2 SVGIG (reference sequence). The germline V and J ends were trimmed by 1 base and 2 bases, with 12 bases remaining between them. CDR3 length: 14 amino acids.

The sequenced sample consisted of blood. The TCR originated in a woman aged 40 to 55 with Graves' ophthalmopathy. The J gene is TRBJ2-7, the V gene TRBV30, with D maybe TRBD1 (6 bases). The CDR3 DNA sequence: TGTGCCTGGAGTGGTCCCGGGACAACCTACGAGCAGTACTTC. Residues: CAWSGPGTTYEQYF.